These 22 T cell receptor beta chains originate from one sample sequenced in a study of cytomegalovirus exposure and HLA in healthy donors. PCR used 60 Vbeta primers and 13 Jbeta primers. This table comes from immunoSEQ multiplex PCR, and its TCRdb copy is limited to in-frame clones, with some not included. The sample carries 200,000 to 250,000 clones, 70% to 85% recorded once. Input material: PBMCs. The receptors here all came from a woman aged 55-70 years in good health and CMV-seropositive.

The chain combines TRBV5-4 with TRBJ1-6, with 7 bases aligning to TRBD1. There are 16 residues in the CDR3. Germline V CDR1 and CDR2: SGHNT, YYREEE (reference sequence). After removal of 3 bases from V and 7 bases from J, the junction contained 10 bases not matched to a gene. The CDR3 coding sequence is TGTGCCAGCAGCTATGATAGAGGGGGCAGGAATTCACCCCTCCACTTT. Amino acids: CASSYDRGGRNSPLHF.

The rearrangement joins TRBV6-1 to TRBJ1-1; 7 positions match TRBD1. Germline CDR1 MNHNS, CDR2 SASEGT. The CDR3 totals 14 residues. V lost 6 bases and J lost 7; bases outside the gene matches: 11. DNA of the CDR3: TGTGCCAGCAGCCCGGACAGGCTAAACTATGAAGCTTTCTTT. Amino acid sequence: CASSPDRLNYEAFF.

The V call is TRBV9, the J call TRBJ1-6, with 7 bases aligning to TRBD1. Germline V lookup: CDR1 SGDLS, CDR2 YYNGEE. The V segment lost 0 bases and the J segment 8 bases; nucleotides outside the gene matches: 5. The CDR3 has 15 residues. CDR3 region: CASSVGYRGHSPLHF. The CDR3 DNA follows: TGTGCCAGCAGCGTAGGGTACAGGGGTCATTCACCCCTCCACTTT.

This chain connects TRBV30 to TRBJ1-6, with D tentatively TRBD1 (6 bases). The V gene's germline CDR1 is GTSNPN and CDR2 SVGIG (reference sequence). The V end lost 1 base, the J end lost 3 bases, and 10 bases lay between the germline ends. CDR3 length: 15 residues. Here the CDR3 reads CAWSAGQIYNSPLHF. The DNA for the CDR3 is TGTGCCTGGAGTGCCGGACAGATCTATAATTCACCCCTCCACTTT.

The chain recombines TRBV5-1 with TRBJ2-5, with D perhaps TRBD2 (5 bases). V dropped 7 bases and J dropped 4 bases, with 17 bases sitting between them. Germline-derived CDR1 and CDR2 are SGHRS and YFSETQ. The CDR3 is made up of 14 amino acids. The CDR3 here is CASRLAPGGETQYF. In DNA form, the CDR3 reads TGCGCCAGCCGTCTGGCACCAGGAGGAGAGACCCAGTACTTC. The full variable domain, its missing parts supplied by reference TRBV5-1 and TRBJ2-5, is KAGVTQTPRYLIKTRGQQVTLSCSPISGHRSVSWYQQTPGQGLQFLFEYFSETQRNKGNFPGRFSGRQFSNSRSEMNVSTLELGDSALYLCASRLAPGGETQYFGPGTRLLVL.

The chain employs TRBV12-5 and TRBJ2-7, with D perhaps matching TRBD1 (5 bases). V dropped 4 bases and J dropped 4 bases, with 20 bases sitting between them. Germline V gives CDR1 LGHNT, CDR2 FRNRAP. CDR3 length: 16 amino acids. The CDR3 DNA reads as TGTGCTAGTGGTTCGAATTATCAGGGAATTTTGTACGAGCAGTACTTC. Its protein product is CASGSNYQGILYEQYF.

The genes are TRBV7-6 and TRBJ2-2; 8 bases fit TRBD2. The CDR3 consists of 17 residues. Germline V CDR1 and CDR2: SGHVS, FNYEAQ. J was trimmed by 4 bases and V by 0 bases; bases with no gene match: 7. CDR3 loop: CASSLAVSGGTTGELFF. Here the CDR3 DNA reads TGTGCCAGCAGCTTAGCGGTGTCGGGAGGGACCACCGGGGAGCTGTTTTTT.

This chain connects TRBV7-3 to TRBJ1-2, with D perhaps matching TRBD1 (5 bases). The CDR3 spans 13 residues. Trimming removed 4 bases from V and 5 bases from J, with 11 bases in between. Germline V gives CDR1 SGHTA, CDR2 FQGTGA. Written as DNA, the CDR3 is TGTGCCAGCAGCTCGACCGGGGGTTATGGCTACACCTTC. It encodes CASSSTGGYGYTF.

V usage is TRBV5-5 and J usage is TRBJ1-2, with a tentative D call TRBD1 (5 bases). The CDR3 totals 14 residues. Between the trimmed V and J ends, which lost 4 bases and 2 bases, there was a span of 12 bases. Per germline, CDR1 SGHKS and CDR2 YYEKEE (reference sequence). CDR3 protein: CASSLGGANYGYTF. CDR3 nucleotides: TGTGCCAGCAGCCTAGGAGGGGCCAACTATGGCTACACCTTC.

In its sample, this clone was seen once. The chain recombines TRBV14 with TRBJ1-2, with 9 bases identical to TRBD1. Germline assignment: CDR1 SGHDN and CDR2 FVKESK. There are 12 residues in the CDR3. The V and J ends lost 6 bases and 6 bases, in that order; junction bases with no gene match: 2. The CDR3: CASSRDRDGYTF. The CDR3 region has the DNA TGTGCCAGCAGTCGGGACAGGGATGGCTACACCTTC.

The rearrangement links TRBV2 to TRBJ2-2; D not certain. Germline V gene sequence: CDR1 SNHLY, CDR2 FYNNEI. V lost 5 bases and J lost 6, with 10 bases in between. The CDR3 sequence is 13 residues long. This chain's CDR3 is CASSYATAGELFF. The DNA for the CDR3 is TGTGCCAGCAGTTACGCTACCGCCGGGGAGCTGTTTTTT.

The gene calls are TRBV11-2 and TRBJ1-3, with D hard to call. The CDR3 spans 13 residues. Germline V gives CDR1 SGHAT, CDR2 FQNNGV. With 4 bases removed from V and 7 bases from J, the gap between germline ends came to 11 bases. As DNA, the CDR3 is TGTGCCAGCAGCTCTGAGGGATTTAACACCATATATTTT. Translating it yields CASSSEGFNTIYF.

This chain links TRBV10-3 with TRBJ1-5, with D possibly being TRBD1 (6 bases). The CDR3 totals 16 residues. V was trimmed by 6 bases and J by 7 bases, leaving 22 bases between them. Germline V gives CDR1 ENHRY, CDR2 SYGVKD. CDR3 amino acids: CAIRSDENRDNQPQHF. The CDR3 nucleotides are TGTGCCATCAGAAGCGACGAGAACAGGGACAACCAGCCCCAGCATTTT.

The table lists this clone with a count of one. V is TRBV2 and J is TRBJ2-7, with D maybe TRBD1 (6 bases). V was shortened by 3 bases and J by 2 bases, with 14 bases between the two germline ends. The CDR3 is 15 residues long. The germline CDR1 and CDR2 sequences are SNHLY and FYNNEI. CDR3 amino acids: CASSEFDRKTYEQYF. The CDR3, as DNA: TGTGCCAGCAGTGAGTTTGACAGGAAAACCTACGAGCAGTACTTC.

This sequence joins TRBV4-2 and TRBJ2-5, with TRBD2 identical over 11 bases. Germline loops: CDR1 LGHNA, CDR2 YNFKEQ. Trimming at V came to 2 bases and at J to 5 bases, leaving 7 bases not matched to a gene. The CDR3 is 16 amino acids. In nucleotides, the CDR3 is TGTGCCAGCAGCCAACAGACTAGCGGGGTAGGGGAGACCCAGTACTTC. Protein sequence: CASSQQTSGVGETQYF.

V usage is TRBV6-5 and J usage is TRBJ2-7; 10 positions match TRBD1. CDR1 and CDR2 from the germline V gene are MNHEY and SVGAGI. The CDR3 extends over 14 amino acids. The V segment lost 3 bases and the J segment 4 bases; nucleotides outside the gene matches: 3. CDR3: CASSYGQGVYEQYF. As DNA, the CDR3 is TGTGCCAGCAGTTATGGACAGGGGGTTTACGAGCAGTACTTC.

The chain joins TRBV5-4 to TRBJ2-2; TRBD1 matches 7 bases. V shed 2 bases, J shed 1 base, and the junction held 2 bases outside the gene matches. From germline, CDR1 is SGHNT and CDR2 YYREEE (reference sequence). The CDR3 is 15 residues long. CDR3 region: CASSFPGGNTGELFF. The CDR3 DNA is TGTGCCAGCAGCTTTCCAGGGGGGAACACCGGGGAGCTGTTTTTT.

The chain recombines TRBV29-1 with TRBJ1-2; 7 bases agree with TRBD1. Germline V gene lookup returns CDR1 SQVTM and CDR2 ANQGSEA. Germline trimming cut 4 bases from V and 2 bases from J; bases unmatched to any gene: 4. The CDR3 consists of 13 residues. The CDR3 coding sequence is TGCAGCGTTGGGCGGGGACAGAACTATGGCTACACCTTC. Translating it yields CSVGRGQNYGYTF.

The V and J genes are TRBV7-2 and TRBJ2-1, with D perhaps TRBD2 (5 bases). Germline CDR1 is SGHTA and CDR2 is FQGNSA. The CDR3 spans 18 residues. V dropped 3 bases and J dropped 0 bases, with 18 bases sitting between them. The CDR3 here is CASSLRVGSISSYNEQFF. The CDR3 coding sequence is TGTGCCAGCAGCTTGCGGGTCGGGTCCATAAGCTCCTACAATGAGCAGTTCTTC.

The genes are TRBV5-1 and TRBJ1-4; D is ambiguous. This CDR3 is built from 14 residues. The V and J ends lost 0 bases and 7 bases respectively, with 10 bases between them. Looked up from germline, CDR1 is SGHRS and CDR2 is YFSETQ. DNA for the CDR3: TGCGCCAGCAGCTTGGCCTTGGGAGGTGAAAAACTGTTTTTT. Its protein product is CASSLALGGEKLFF.

This clone was counted only a few times. This rearrangement joins TRBV6-5 to TRBJ2-7; 7 bases line up with TRBD2. Germline V gene data show CDR1 as MNHEY and CDR2 as SVGAGI. V shed 0 bases, J shed 0 bases, and the junction held 2 bases outside the gene matches. The CDR3 runs 15 residues. In DNA, the CDR3 is TGTGCCAGCAGTTACTCAACTAGCGACTCCTACGAGCAGTACTTC. Its protein is CASSYSTSDSYEQYF.

V is TRBV6-5 and J is TRBJ2-7, with 8 bases matching TRBD1. CDR1 MNHEY and CDR2 SVGAGI come from the germline V gene. The CDR3 covers 15 residues. With V trimmed by 0 bases and J by 2 bases, 3 bases remained unmatched. The DNA of the CDR3 is TGTGCCAGCAGTTACTCCGTACAGGGGGCCTACGAGCAGTACTTC. This codes for CASSYSVQGAYEQYF.